The clone carrying this TCR beta chain came up a few times. Trimming removed 6 bases from V and 1 base from J; junction bases left unmatched: 3. The V gene's germline CDR1 is MNHEY and CDR2 SVGAGI. CDR3 length equals 15 residues. This entry is derived from a study of cytomegalovirus exposure and HLA in healthy donors. PCR was performed using 60 Vbeta and 13 Jbeta primers. Original methodology: A follow-up analysis tallied 86 million or so unique TCR beta chains, 9 million to 11 million shared. Profiled with immunoSEQ multiplex PCR; TCRdb holds only in-frame clones, not every one. D and trimming come from the DNA, and the V and J calls and clone size come from that table. The table records about 200,000 clones, around 77% of them present only once.

Input material: PBMCs. The V gene is TRBV6-5, the J gene TRBJ2-2, with 9 bases aligning to TRBD1. The source of this sequence is a woman in her twenties or thirties in good health and CMV-seronegative. The CDR3 reads CASRRDRVNTGELFF. CDR3 coding DNA: TGTGCCAGCAGAAGGGACAGGGTGAACACCGGGGAGCTGTTTTTT.